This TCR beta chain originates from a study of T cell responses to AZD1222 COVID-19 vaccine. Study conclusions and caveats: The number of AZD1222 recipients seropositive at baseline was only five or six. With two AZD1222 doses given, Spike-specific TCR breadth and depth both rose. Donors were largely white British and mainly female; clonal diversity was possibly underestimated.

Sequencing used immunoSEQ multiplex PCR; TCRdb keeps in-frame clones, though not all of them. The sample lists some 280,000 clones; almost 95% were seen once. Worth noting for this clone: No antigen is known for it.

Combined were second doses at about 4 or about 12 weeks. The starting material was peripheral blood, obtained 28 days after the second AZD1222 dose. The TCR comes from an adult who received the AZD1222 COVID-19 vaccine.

In nucleotides, the CDR3 is TGCGCCAGCAGCTTGGACGGCAGACCGAATCAGCCCCAGCATTTT. It specifies CASSLDGRPNQPQHF. The genes are TRBV5-1 and TRBJ1-5; no firm D call. The V end lost 0 bases, the J end lost 4 bases, and 11 bases lay between the germline ends. Per the germline V gene, CDR1 is SGHRS and CDR2 is YFSETQ. The CDR3 has 15 amino acids. The variable domain in full, completed from reference TRBV5-1 and TRBJ1-5, reads KAGVTQTPRYLIKTRGQQVTLSCSPISGHRSVSWYQQTPGQGLQFLFEYFSETQRNKGNFPGRFSGRQFSNSRSEMNVSTLELGDSALYLCASSLDGRPNQPQHFGDGTRLSIL.